This is a list of T cell receptor beta chains from one sample in a study of blood T cell repertoires in COVID-19. Assay: immunoSEQ multiplex PCR; the TCRdb copy retains only in-frame clones and omits some. The data show around 99,000 clones, with less than 85% seen just once and about 4.1% held by the top ten. The sample consisted of peripheral blood. The origin of the receptors is a human donor in a cohort sampled during active or convalescent COVID-19. CDR3s include the opening cysteine and the closing phenylalanine or tryptophan. The D gene is left open where the match is weak. Clone sizes are given selectively: once, few, many, or a class where the clone is expanded.

v_gene	j_gene	abundance	d_gene	CDR3nt	CDR3aa
TRBV12-5	TRBJ2-7	NA	TRBD2	TGTGCTAGTGGGACGGCGGCTAGCGGGTACGAGCAGTACTTC	CASGTAASGYEQYF
TRBV10-3	TRBJ2-7	NA	TRBD1	TGTGCCAAGCGACCTTCGGGACAGTCATACGAGCAGTACTTC	CAKRPSGQSYEQYF
TRBV24-1	TRBJ2-1	NA	NA	TGTGCCACCAGTGATTCAAAACAGGCGAAGGGTGAGCAGTTCTTC	CATSDSKQAKGEQFF
TRBV10-3	TRBJ1-2	NA	TRBD1	TGTGCCATCAACTTACAGGGGTTTAATGGCTACACCTTC	CAINLQGFNGYTF
TRBV19	TRBJ2-1	few	TRBD2	TGTGCCAGTAGTGCCTGGACTAGCGGGAATGAGCAGTTCTTC	CASSAWTSGNEQFF
TRBV28	TRBJ1-2	NA	NA	TGTGCCAGCAGTTTGGCCCCGCAGGGCTTCCAGGCCTATGGCTACACCTTC	CASSLAPQGFQAYGYTF
TRBV7-2	TRBJ2-5	NA	NA	TGTGCCAGCAGCCCGCTCCAGTCCGGGGAGACCCAGTACTTC	CASSPLQSGETQYF
TRBV28	TRBJ1-5	few	TRBD1	TGTGCCAGCAATAAGGGGGACAGGGGGCCTCAGCCCCAGCATTTT	CASNKGDRGPQPQHF
TRBV28	TRBJ2-1	NA	TRBD2	TGTGCCAGCAGTTACTTGACTAGCGGGAGGGCATGGCAGTTCTTC	CASSYLTSGRAWQFF
TRBV5-1	TRBJ2-5	NA	TRBD1	TGCGCCAGCAGCTTCACAGGGGCGCAAGAGACCCAGTACTTC	CASSFTGAQETQYF